The 8 T cell receptor beta chains presented below share a single source sample, sequenced in a study of cytomegalovirus exposure and HLA in healthy donors (dated by TCRdb to about 2017). Library preparation employed the immunoSEQ multiplex PCR assay. For the multiplex PCR, a mixture combining 60 forward primers for TCR Vbeta segments and 13 reverse primers for TCR Jbeta segments was used. In its TCRdb copy, this immuneACCESS table keeps in-frame sequences only and misses some clones. Where compared with another copy, unresolved V genes explain less than half of these, and the others have no known cause. The sample records about 140,000 clones, over 75% of which are singletons. 2.2% of the sample goes to the ten largest clones. The sequencing input was PBMCs. All receptors derive from a man aged 25 to 40 in good health and CMV-seronegative.

The chain joins TRBV6-1 to TRBJ1-2; D might be TRBD1 (6 bases). Trimming cost V 4 bases and J 2 bases, with 14 bases left between them. Germline CDR1 MNHNS, CDR2 SASEGT. This CDR3 has 15 amino acids. Here the CDR3 DNA reads TGTGCCAGCAGTGTACCAGACAGGTTCAACTATGGCTACACCTTC. Translating it yields CASSVPDRFNYGYTF.

Concerning this clone: Mismatch with germline at one junction end may stem from a read error. The chain employs TRBV13 and TRBJ2-7, with TRBD2 matching over 12 bases. The length of the CDR3 is 17 residues. CDR1 and CDR2 from the germline V gene are PRHDT and FYEKMQ (reference sequence). The chain's CDR3 is CASSVGGLAGTLHEQYF. CDR3 sequence (DNA): TGTGCCAGCAGCGTAGGAGGACTAGCGGGAACTCTACACGAGCAGTACTTC.

The rearrangement joins TRBV18 to TRBJ1-2, with TRBD1 as a possible D gene (6 bases). Deletions cut 2 bases from V and 8 bases from J, with 15 bases between. There are 14 residues in the CDR3. CDR1 and CDR2 (germline): KGHSH, LQKENI. The CDR3 reads CASSPSSGVGGYTF. Here the CDR3 DNA reads TGTGCCAGCTCACCAAGCTCAGGGGTTGGAGGCTACACCTTC.

This clone showed up just once. The rearrangement links TRBV7-8 to TRBJ1-3, with D unresolved. Deletions cut 2 bases from V and 5 bases from J, with 16 bases between. CDR1 is SGHVS and CDR2 is FQNEAQ in the germline V gene. The CDR3 length is 16 residues. The CDR3 is CASSLREVDIRNTIYF. CDR3 in DNA: TGTGCCAGCAGCTTACGGGAGGTCGATATCCGAAACACCATATATTTT.

The chain has TRBV30 and TRBJ2-5, with D possibly being TRBD1 (6 bases). The CDR3 consists of 14 residues. The germline CDR1 and CDR2 sequences are GTSNPN and SVGIG (reference sequence). Trimming shortened V by 5 bases and J by 0 bases, and 13 bases separated the two germline ends. The CDR3: CAWGQNRYQETQYF. CDR3 nucleotide sequence: TGTGCCTGGGGACAGAATCGGTACCAAGAGACCCAGTACTTC.

The chain carries TRBV2 and TRBJ2-5; 12 bases are shared with TRBD1. This CDR3 has 14 residues. Germline-derived CDR1 and CDR2 are SNHLY and FYNNEI. Trimming removed 10 bases from V and 2 bases from J; junction bases left unmatched: 5. CDR3 loop: CANGDRGLQETQYF. The CDR3 nucleotides are TGTGCCAACGGGGACAGGGGGCTGCAAGAGACCCAGTACTTC.

This clone was found a few times. This chain uses TRBV10-3 with TRBJ1-1, with 7 nucleotides matching TRBD1. This CDR3 is 15 amino acids long. Germline V lookup: CDR1 ENHRY, CDR2 SYGVKD. V gave up 6 bases and J gave up 2 bases; unmatched junction bases: 9. CDR3 coding DNA: TGTGCCATCAGGGACCAGGGGGGAGGTAACACTGAAGCTTTCTTT. Translation: CAIRDQGGGNTEAFF.

V is TRBV6-4 and J is TRBJ2-3; 11 bases fit TRBD2. The V gene's germline CDR1 is MRHNA and CDR2 SNTAGT. With 0 bases clipped from V and 4 bases from J, the junction kept 3 bases outside the gene matches. This CDR3 region has 16 residues. The CDR3 loop is CASSDSPSGGSDTQYF. The CDR3 coding sequence is TGTGCCAGCAGTGACTCTCCTAGCGGGGGGTCAGATACGCAGTATTTT.